This T cell receptor (beta chain) was obtained from a study of Graves' ophthalmopathy and Graves' hyperthyroidism. Study-level results: Detected in blood as well were most expanded thyroid clonotypes with frequency above 0.001.

Concerning this clonotype itself: The antigen remains undetermined.

Trimming cost V 3 bases and J 6 bases; bases outside gene matches: 12. In germline, CDR1 is DFQATT, CDR2 SNEGSKA (reference sequence). The CDR3 loop spans 17 amino acids. Patients were excluded if they had other autoimmune diseases or uncontrolled infections, and likewise if pregnancy or lactation applied. Serum thyroxine and TRAb, along with clinical symptoms, thyroid ultrasound and orbital computed tomography, were what diagnosis relied on. RNA served as the template for amplifying TCR beta CDR3 regions. Second-round multiplex PCR came after a first-round RT-PCR that employed HTBI primers. TCRdb processed the multiplex PCR reads anew with MiXCR; each CDR3 protein has one entry. The sample records about 1.1 million distinct CDR3 sequences, about 35% being singletons.

The chain uses TRBV20-1 and TRBJ1-6; TRBD1 aligns across 9 bases. This TCR was recovered from an adult man with Graves' hyperthyroidism. Sequencing was carried out using peripheral blood or thyroid tissue (not recorded which). DNA for the CDR3: TGCAGTGCTAGTTTCTTAACAGGGGGCGGTGGTAATTCACCCCTCCACTTT. It specifies CSASFLTGGGGNSPLHF.